This T cell receptor (beta chain) derives from a study of T cell responses to AZD1222 COVID-19 vaccine. Study-wide points: A mostly white British donor set with more females was recruited, and clonal diversity was possibly underestimated.

About this clone: What it binds is unknown.

Sequenced by immunoSEQ multiplex PCR; TCRdb stores in-frame clones only, minus some. The profile shows about 39,000 clones, roughly 88% of them singletons. Germline V gene sequence: CDR1 MNHEY, CDR2 SVGAGI. The CDR3 contains 16 residues. Trimming cost V 4 bases and J 3 bases; bases outside gene matches: 5. The chain links TRBV6-5 to TRBJ2-2; TRBD2 matches at 10 bases. The sequence derives from an adult who received the MenACWY meningococcal vaccine as a control. The sequences come from peripheral blood, collected 28 days after the second dose of the MenACWY control vaccine. The DNA of the CDR3 is TGTGCCAGCAGTTTACTAGCGGGGAGAGACACCGGGGAGCTGTTTTTT. This sequence encodes CASSLLAGRDTGELFF.